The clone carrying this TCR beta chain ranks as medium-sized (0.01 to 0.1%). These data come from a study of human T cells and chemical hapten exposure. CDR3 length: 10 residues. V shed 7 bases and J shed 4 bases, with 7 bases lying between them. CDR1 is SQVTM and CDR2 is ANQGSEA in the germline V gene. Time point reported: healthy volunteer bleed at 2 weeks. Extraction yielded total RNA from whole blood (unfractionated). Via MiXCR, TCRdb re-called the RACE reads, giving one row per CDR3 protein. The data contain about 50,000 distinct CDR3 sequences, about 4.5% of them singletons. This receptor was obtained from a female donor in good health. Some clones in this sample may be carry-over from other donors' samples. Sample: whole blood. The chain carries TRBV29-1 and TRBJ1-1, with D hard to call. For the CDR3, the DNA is TGCAGCGCGATACTCACTGAAGCTTTCTTT. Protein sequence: CSAILTEAFF.